Presented here are 3 T cell receptor beta chains from one specimen sequenced in a study of ipilimumab plus nivolumab after autologous stem cell transplantation (dated by TCRdb to the early 2020s). Library creation used the immunoSEQ multiplex PCR assay. Entries here come from immuneACCESS through TCRdb and include only in-frame sequences with V and J called. Some clones fail to appear in such tables; in the studies checked, an unresolved V gene covers under half of the shortfall, and the cause of the remainder is unknown. This sample is represented by 15,000 to 20,000 clones; around 80% of them were singletons. Jointly, the top ten make up approximately 6.6% of the sample. Source: PBMCs, taken in a trial of ipilimumab plus nivolumab as post-transplant consolidation. Every receptor here comes from a male donor with diffuse large B-cell lymphoma.

The V gene is TRBV7-2, the J gene TRBJ2-2; maybe TRBD2 (5 bases). V was cut by 4 bases and J by 6 bases, with 9 bases left in between. Germline CDR1 is SGHTA and CDR2 is FQGNSA. The CDR3 runs to 13 residues. Here the CDR3 DNA reads TGTGCCAGCAGCTCGGGGTACCCCGGGGAGCTGTTTTTT. Its translation is CASSSGYPGELFF.

The chain uses TRBV25-1 and TRBJ2-7; 7 positions agree with TRBD2. CDR1 and CDR2 (germline): MGHDK, SYGVNS. J gave up 6 bases and V 8 bases, and 13 bases lay outside the gene matches. The CDR3 loop spans 14 amino acids. The CDR3 nucleotides are TGTGCCAGCGCTGAGTGGGGGGGATGGGGCGAGCAGTACTTC. This gives the protein CASAEWGGWGEQYF.

CDR3 in DNA: TGTGCCAGCAGAACCCAGGGCCCGGGTGACCGCTACACCTTC. Amino acids: CASRTQGPGDRYTF. V is TRBV6-5 and J is TRBJ1-2; a possible D gene is TRBD1 (5 bases). The CDR3 loop spans 14 amino acids. V was cut by 6 bases and J by 9 bases, with 20 bases left in between. Germline V gene data show CDR1 as MNHEY and CDR2 as SVGAGI.